The 21 T cell receptor beta chains presented below share a single source sample, sequenced in a study of radiation and T cells in renal cell carcinoma. The time point here: blood 4 weeks post-SBRT, at nephrectomy. As for treatment: 15 Gy SBRT to primary tumor, nephrectomy 4 weeks later. Clones were read by immunoSEQ multiplex PCR, and TCRdb kept only the in-frame ones, dropping some. This table holds about 83,000 clones, around four fifths found once. The sample in question was blood, obtained from a patient whose treatment included radiotherapy and nephrectomy. Every receptor here comes from a woman aged 60-70 years with renal cell carcinoma.

The J gene is TRBJ2-2, the V gene TRBV28, with 8 bases lining up with TRBD1. With 4 bases clipped from V and 9 bases from J, the junction kept 7 bases outside the gene matches. Looked up from germline, CDR1 is MDHEN and CDR2 is SYDVKM. The CDR3 sequence is 14 residues long. CDR3 sequence reads: CASSSQGAGRELFF. The CDR3, as DNA: TGTGCCAGCAGTTCGCAGGGGGCGGGGCGGGAGCTGTTTTTT.

The rearrangement uses TRBV7-9 and TRBJ2-5, with D perhaps TRBD2 (5 bases). Looked up from germline, CDR1 is SEHNR and CDR2 is FQNEAQ (reference sequence). This CDR3 contains 12 residues. V shed 2 bases and J shed 7 bases, with 8 bases lying between them. The CDR3 spells CASSLPRGTQYF. Here the CDR3 DNA reads TGTGCCAGCAGCTTACCCCGGGGGACCCAGTACTTC. Full variable domain (outside the CDR3, taken from reference TRBV7-9 and TRBJ2-5): DTGVSQNPRHKITKRGQNVTFRCDPISEHNRLYWYRQTLGQGPEFLTYFQNEAQLEKSRLLSDRFSAERPKGSFSTLEIQRTEQGDSAMYLCASSLPRGTQYFGPGTRLLVL.

The chain links TRBV19 to TRBJ2-1; 8 bases map to TRBD2. Per the germline V gene, CDR1 is LNHDA and CDR2 is SQIVND (reference sequence). The CDR3 is 18 residues long. The J segment lost 0 bases and the V segment lost 6 bases, leaving 13 bases of the junction unmatched. The CDR3 DNA reads TGTGCCAGTAGGAAGCCCACTAGCGGACAAAGCTCCTACAATGAGCAGTTCTTC. It encodes CASRKPTSGQSSYNEQFF.

This clone was picked up a small number of times. The rearrangement links TRBV9 to TRBJ1-6; TRBD1 is a possible D gene (6 bases). V lost 0 bases to trimming and J lost 8 bases, with 12 bases between them. The germline V gene has CDR1 SGDLS and CDR2 YYNGEE. The length of the CDR3 is 15 residues. CDR3 DNA: TGTGCCAGCAGCGTAGAGCCAGGGGTGGATTCACCCCTCCACTTT. As protein: CASSVEPGVDSPLHF.

This chain uses TRBV12-2 with TRBJ1-6; TRBD1 is the table's D call and was not checked against the DNA. TRBV12-2 is assigned pseudogene status. This CDR3 region has 14 residues. As DNA, the CDR3 is TGTGCAAGTCGCTTCTCTCCAGGTTATTCACCCCTCCACTTT. Protein product: CASRFSPGYSPLHF.

This chain links TRBV7-9 with TRBJ1-3, with no clear D. The CDR3 sequence is 14 residues long. V was cut by 5 bases and J by 7 bases, with 15 bases left in between. Germline CDR1 reads SEHNR; CDR2 reads FQNEAQ (reference sequence). Here the CDR3 DNA reads TGTGCCAGCAGCCCGGGTGTGCCCCGGAACACCATATATTTT. Amino acids: CASSPGVPRNTIYF.

The rearrangement uses TRBV4-3 and TRBJ1-5; D possibly corresponds to TRBD1 (6 bases). The CDR3 consists of 13 residues. V was trimmed by 1 base and J by 7 bases, leaving 8 bases between them. Germline lookup yields CDR1 LGHNA and CDR2 YSLEER. CDR3 sequence: CASSQAGDQPQHF. DNA for the CDR3: TGCGCCAGCAGCCAAGCAGGGGACCAGCCCCAGCATTTT.

V is TRBV5-6 and J is TRBJ1-1; no clear D. This CDR3 has 15 amino acids. CDR1 and CDR2 from the germline V gene are SGHDT and YYEEEE. Trimming cost V 4 bases and J 0 bases, with 13 bases left between them. The CDR3 region is CASSHTGSMNTEAFF. The CDR3 DNA reads as TGTGCCAGCAGCCATACCGGGTCCATGAACACTGAAGCTTTCTTT.

The V call is TRBV7-2, the J call TRBJ2-2; the D gene could be TRBD1 or TRBD2 (6 bases each). Germline CDR1 SGHTA, CDR2 FQGNSA. Trimming removed 5 bases from V and 6 bases from J, with 13 bases in between. This CDR3 is built from 14 residues. In DNA, the CDR3 is TGTGCCAGCAGCCCCTGGGGGGCTGCCGGGGAGCTGTTTTTT. Translated: CASSPWGAAGELFF. The complete variable domain, with remaining parts taken from reference TRBV7-2 and TRBJ2-2, reads GAGVSQSPSNKVTEKGKDVELRCDPISGHTALYWYRQSLGQGLEFLIYFQGNSAPDKSGLPSDRFSAERTGGSVSTLTIQRTQQEDSAVYLCASSPWGAAGELFFGEGSRLTVL.

The chain is built from TRBV7-6 and TRBJ2-1, with no clear D. Germline CDR1 SGHVS, CDR2 FNYEAQ. V dropped 5 bases and J dropped 3 bases, with 8 bases sitting between them. CDR3 size: 13 residues. The CDR3 spells CASSETDYNEQFF. DNA of the CDR3: TGTGCCAGCAGCGAGACTGACTACAATGAGCAGTTCTTC. Using reference TRBV7-6 and TRBJ2-1 for the parts outside the CDR3, the full variable domain is GAGVSQSPRYKVTKRGQDVALRCDPISGHVSLYWYRQALGQGPEFLTYFNYEAQQDKSGLPNDRFSAERPEGSISTLTIQRTEQRDSAMYRCASSETDYNEQFFGPGTRLTVL.

This rearrangement joins TRBV2 to TRBJ2-3; no definite D call. The CDR3 has 11 residues. Looked up from germline, CDR1 is SNHLY and CDR2 is FYNNEI. V shed 8 bases and J shed 2 bases, with 5 bases lying between them. Here the CDR3 DNA reads TGTGCCAGCGCTCACACAGATACGCAGTATTTT. Translating gives CASAHTDTQYF.

J is TRBJ2-1 and V is TRBV11-2; D is unclear. Germline V gene lookup returns CDR1 SGHAT and CDR2 FQNNGV. There are 13 residues in the CDR3. Trimming shortened V by 5 bases and J by 9 bases, and 14 bases separated the two germline ends. In nucleotides, the CDR3 is TGTGCCAGCAGCCCCCTTCGTTCGGGTGAGCAGTTCTTC. The encoded protein is CASSPLRSGEQFF.

Remarks on this clone: The sample contains more than one DNA sequence encoding this CDR3. CDR3 sequence reads: CASSLGGPNQPQHF. The CDR3 DNA sequence: TGCGCCAGCAGCTTGGGGGGACCGAATCAGCCCCAGCATTTT. V is TRBV5-1 and J is TRBJ1-5; D might be TRBD1 (5 bases). Germline V lookup: CDR1 SGHRS, CDR2 YFSETQ. V gave up 0 bases and J gave up 4 bases, with 8 bases separating them. This CDR3 is built from 14 residues.

CDR3 loop: CASSWSGVGGNQPQHF. The CDR3 DNA reads TGTGCCAGCAGTTGGAGCGGGGTTGGGGGCAATCAGCCCCAGCATTTT. The chain recombines TRBV27 with TRBJ1-5; D ambiguous. Per germline, CDR1 MNHEY and CDR2 SMNVEV (reference sequence). V lost 4 bases to trimming and J lost 2 bases, with 15 bases between them. This CDR3 spans 16 amino acids.

CDR3 DNA: TGCGCCAGCAGCCAACTCGGGAGCTCCTACAATGAGCAGTTCTTC. Translating it yields CASSQLGSSYNEQFF. This chain connects TRBV4-1 to TRBJ2-1; weak D call: TRBD2 (6 bases). Trimming shortened V by 2 bases and J by 0 bases, and 8 bases separated the two germline ends. The CDR3 totals 15 residues. Germline lookup yields CDR1 MGHRA and CDR2 YSYEKL.

This chain connects TRBV7-9 to TRBJ2-1; 9 nucleotides align to TRBD1. Germline V gene data show CDR1 as SEHNR and CDR2 as FQNEAQ (reference sequence). This CDR3 region has 14 residues. The ends lost 1 base at V and 10 bases at J; junction bases unmatched: 5. CDR3 nucleotide sequence: TGTGCCAGCAGCTTAGAAGGCGGGACAGGGGAGCAGTTCTTC. This gives the protein CASSLEGGTGEQFF.

The V call is TRBV19, the J call TRBJ2-7; D is unresolved. Between the trimmed V and J ends, which lost 5 bases and 4 bases, there was a span of 9 bases. This CDR3 is 12 amino acids long. Germline lookup yields CDR1 LNHDA and CDR2 SQIVND (reference sequence). CDR3 nucleotides: TGTGCCAGTAGTGGAGATCGTTACGAGCAGTACTTC. It is translated as CASSGDRYEQYF.

The chain employs TRBV6-5 and TRBJ1-2; D is ambiguous. The CDR3 loop spans 14 amino acids. Trimming removed 6 bases from V and 0 bases from J, with 11 bases in between. CDR1 MNHEY and CDR2 SVGAGI come from the germline V gene. In DNA form, the CDR3 reads TGTGCCAGCAGGATGGACGAAGCTAACTATGGCTACACCTTC. Its protein is CASRMDEANYGYTF.

As DNA, the CDR3 is TGTGCCAGCAAGGTAGGGAATGAGCAGTTCTTC. Translation gives CASKVGNEQFF. The J gene is TRBJ2-1, the V gene TRBV28, with D hard to call. CDR1 and CDR2 from the germline V gene are MDHEN and SYDVKM. V lost 7 bases and J 7 bases, leaving 8 bases between the germline ends. The CDR3 contains 11 residues.

J is TRBJ2-7 and V is TRBV10-3; TRBD1 is a possible D gene (6 bases). This CDR3 region has 15 residues. The germline V gene has CDR1 ENHRY and CDR2 SYGVKD. V was clipped by 7 bases and J by 4 bases, with 20 bases between them. CDR3 loop: CAITTRGPLGYEQYF. The CDR3 region has the DNA TGTGCCATCACTACCAGGGGACCGCTCGGGTACGAGCAGTACTTC.

The V gene is TRBV28, the J gene TRBJ2-5; D is tentatively TRBD1 or TRBD2 (5 bases each). This CDR3 contains 17 residues. V lost 1 base and J 1 base, leaving 16 bases between the germline ends. Germline CDR1 reads MDHEN; CDR2 reads SYDVKM. CDR3 DNA: TGTGCCAGCAGTTTATTGGGACGGACGACGTCCCAAGAGACCCAGTACTTC. Amino acid sequence: CASSLLGRTTSQETQYF.